This TCR beta chain was obtained from a study of beta chain features in type 1 diabetes. Across the whole study: Healthy donors and patients had similar age, gender and cell yields. Broader study findings: When VDJ junctions were examined, type 1 diabetes patients showed fewer insertions and more deletions. Shortening that was moderate but significant affected the TCRB CDR3s of Type 1 diabetes patients in all four CD4+ subsets. cDNA-based sequencing might over-represent cells highly expressing TCR.

From germline, CDR1 is ENHRY and CDR2 SYGVKD. V lost 3 bases, J lost 0 bases, and 10 bases stayed unmatched. The CDR3 consists of 18 residues. The isolated RNA, all of it, was reverse transcribed, so expressed TCRB transcripts were what got sequenced. Assay used: immunoSEQ multiplex PCR; TCRdb lists only in-frame clones, some missing. The sample has hundreds of thousands of clones, roughly a sixth seen once. Comment on this clone: Its antigen is unidentified.

The sample was naive CD4+ T cells from blood. The TCR originated in a man between 18 and 35 years old in good health. The V call is TRBV10-3, the J call TRBJ2-7, with TRBD1 matching over 11 bases. DNA for the CDR3: TGTGCCATCAGTGAAGGGGGACAGGGGGTCCCTAGCTCCTACGAGCAGTACTTC. Protein product: CAISEGGQGVPSSYEQYF.